One sample yielded the 16 T cell receptor beta chains listed below, sequenced in a study of lymphopenia after photon versus proton radiotherapy. The data were produced by immunoSEQ multiplex PCR, yet TCRdb's version contains in-frame clones alone and is incomplete. The repertoire holds 150,000 to 200,000 clones, with more than 85% as singletons. Here the sequenced sample was peripheral blood, taken from a patient treated with photon-based radiotherapy. The receptor source for this set is a man between 50 and 59 years old with gastric cancer.

V and J are TRBV4-1 and TRBJ2-2; no definite D call. The V and J ends lost 4 bases and 6 bases respectively, with 3 bases between them. CDR1 is MGHRA, CDR2 YSYEKL, per germline. The CDR3 contains 11 residues. CDR3 coding DNA: TGCGCCAGCAGCCCCCCCGGGGAGCTGTTTTTT. This gives the protein CASSPPGELFF.

This chain connects TRBV6-5 to TRBJ2-5; unclear D gene. The CDR3 runs to 10 residues. With 8 bases removed from V and 5 bases from J, the gap between germline ends came to 6 bases. Germline V CDR1 and CDR2: MNHEY, SVGAGI. The CDR3 DNA is TGTGCCAGCGTACCGGAGACCCAGTACTTC. It is translated as CASVPETQYF.

The chain carries TRBV19 and TRBJ2-1; 8 bases align to TRBD1. The CDR3 sequence is 13 residues long. The ends lost 7 bases at V and 7 bases at J; junction bases unmatched: 6. Germline values: CDR1 LNHDA, CDR2 SQIVND (reference sequence). The CDR3 bases are TGTGCCAGTACCAGGGGGCCTTTGAATGAGCAGTTCTTC. This sequence encodes CASTRGPLNEQFF.

There are many counts of this clone. The chain uses TRBV2 and TRBJ1-5; 8 nucleotides match TRBD1. The ends lost 5 bases at V and 4 bases at J; junction bases unmatched: 7. Germline V gene sequence: CDR1 SNHLY, CDR2 FYNNEI. The CDR3 is 15 residues long. This chain's CDR3 is CASSWDRMGNQPQHF. The CDR3 DNA reads as TGTGCCAGCAGTTGGGACAGGATGGGGAATCAGCCCCAGCATTTT.

The V gene is TRBV2, the J gene TRBJ2-2, with D uncertain. This CDR3 is 16 amino acids long. The germline gives CDR1 SNHLY, CDR2 FYNNEI. Trimming pared 6 bases from V and 4 bases from J, leaving 18 bases between. The CDR3 DNA reads TGTGCCAGCAGCGTAGGCCTTATACAGATCACCGGGGAGCTGTTTTTT. This gives the protein CASSVGLIQITGELFF.

The sample holds one count of this clone. This sequence joins TRBV7-2 and TRBJ2-1, with 13 bases aligning to TRBD2. The CDR3 sequence is 15 residues long. Germline loops: CDR1 SGHTA, CDR2 FQGNSA. V was clipped by 5 bases and J by 9 bases; unmatched bases: 7. CDR3 residues: CASSDGLAGEGEQFF. The CDR3 DNA is TGTGCCAGCAGCGACGGACTAGCGGGAGAGGGTGAGCAGTTCTTC.

The chain carries TRBV5-6 and TRBJ2-2; 9 positions match TRBD1. This CDR3 is built from 16 residues. The germline CDR1 and CDR2 sequences are SGHDT and YYEEEE. Germline trimming cut 3 bases from V and 5 bases from J; bases unmatched to any gene: 8. CDR3 loop: CASSSPGTGRTGELFF. In nucleotides, the CDR3 is TGTGCCAGCAGCTCCCCCGGGACAGGGAGGACCGGGGAGCTGTTTTTT.

The chain recombines TRBV5-1 with TRBJ1-2, with D perhaps TRBD1 (5 bases). This CDR3 comprises 13 residues. V lost 4 bases to trimming and J lost 4 bases, with 11 bases between them. Per the germline V gene, CDR1 is SGHRS and CDR2 is YFSETQ. The CDR3, as DNA: TGCGCCAGCAGCAGCGGGACCTTCTATGGCTACACCTTC. Translation gives CASSSGTFYGYTF.

The genes are TRBV6-1 and TRBJ1-2, with 9 bases fitting TRBD1. With V trimmed by 5 bases and J by 9 bases, 7 bases remained unmatched. The CDR3 is 13 amino acids. CDR1 and CDR2 (germline): MNHNS, SASEGT. The CDR3 DNA sequence: TGTGCCAGCAGTACAGGGGGCGGAAAGAGCTACACCTTC. It codes for CASSTGGGKSYTF.

The chain carries TRBV6-1 and TRBJ1-4; D is ambiguous. Germline V gives CDR1 MNHNS, CDR2 SASEGT. The CDR3 runs to 13 residues. Between the trimmed V and J ends, which lost 3 bases and 4 bases, there was a span of 6 bases. The CDR3 DNA sequence: TGTGCCAGCAGTGACAGCTTTAATGAAAAACTGTTTTTT. It is translated as CASSDSFNEKLFF.

The gene calls are TRBV5-6 and TRBJ2-5; TRBD2 might be the D (6 bases). Trimming stripped 5 bases from V and 2 bases from J, with 16 bases between. Germline-derived CDR1 and CDR2 are SGHDT and YYEEEE. CDR3 length equals 15 residues. The CDR3 DNA reads TGTGCCAGCAGTGTAGGGTTGGCGGGGCAAGAGACCCAGTACTTC. The encoded protein is CASSVGLAGQETQYF.

This clone was seen just once. V gene TRBV11-2 combines with J gene TRBJ2-1; no definite D call. Trimming stripped 5 bases from V and 9 bases from J, with 14 bases between. CDR1 SGHAT and CDR2 FQNNGV come from the germline V gene. The CDR3 is 13 residues long. The DNA for the CDR3 is TGTGCCAGCAGCCCCACGGGTCTGGGTGAGCAGTTCTTC. Its translation is CASSPTGLGEQFF. Together with reference TRBV11-2 and TRBJ2-1, the CDR3 gives the full variable domain: EAGVAQSPRYKIIEKRQSVAFWCNPISGHATLYWYQQILGQGPKLLIQFQNNGVVDDSQLPKDRFSAERLKGVDSTLKIQPAKLEDSAVYLCASSPTGLGEQFFGPGTRLTVL.

The rearrangement uses TRBV7-9 and TRBJ2-2, with 7 bases that match TRBD1. This CDR3 spans 15 amino acids. V lost 5 bases to trimming and J lost 0 bases; unmatched junction nucleotides: 3. Per the germline V gene, CDR1 is SEHNR and CDR2 is FQNEAQ (reference sequence). The CDR3 DNA reads TGTGCCAGCAGCCGGGACAGCGCGAACACCGGGGAGCTGTTTTTT. It specifies CASSRDSANTGELFF. The entire variable domain, with the rest obtained from reference TRBV7-9 and TRBJ2-2, is as follows: DTGVSQNPRHKITKRGQNVTFRCDPISEHNRLYWYRQTLGQGPEFLTYFQNEAQLEKSRLLSDRFSAERPKGSFSTLEIQRTEQGDSAMYLCASSRDSANTGELFFGEGSRLTVL.

The chain links TRBV14 to TRBJ2-7; D may be TRBD1 (6 bases). CDR1 and CDR2 from the germline V gene are SGHDN and FVKESK. The length of the CDR3 is 14 residues. V was shortened by 4 bases and J by 3 bases, with 13 bases between the two germline ends. The CDR3 DNA reads as TGTGCCAGCAGCCTGACAGGCGAAGGCTACGAGCAGTACTTC. Its translation: CASSLTGEGYEQYF.

This clone is a singleton in its sample. This chain joins TRBV21-1 and TRBJ1-4. TRBV21-1 is given as a pseudogene. The CDR3 extends over 16 amino acids. The CDR3 DNA is TGTGCCAGCAGCAAAGATCCGGGGGTTACGGATGAAAAACTGTTTTTT. Amino acids: CASSKDPGVTDEKLFF.

V gene TRBV18 combines with J gene TRBJ1-4; D uncertain. Trimming removed 3 bases at V and 0 bases at J, with 5 bases between. The CDR3 is 14 residues long. From germline, CDR1 is KGHSH and CDR2 LQKENI. The CDR3 sequence is CASSPSATNEKLFF. Written as DNA, the CDR3 is TGTGCCAGCTCACCTAGCGCAACTAATGAAAAACTGTTTTTT.